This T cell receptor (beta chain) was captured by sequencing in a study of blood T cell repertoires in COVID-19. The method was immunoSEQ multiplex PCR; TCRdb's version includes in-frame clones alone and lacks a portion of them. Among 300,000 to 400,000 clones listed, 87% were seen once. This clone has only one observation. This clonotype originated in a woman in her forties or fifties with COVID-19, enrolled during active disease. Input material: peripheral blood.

The CDR3 loop is CASRGALGAPSGANVLTF. CDR3 nucleotides: TGTGCCAGCAGGGGAGCCCTCGGAGCCCCCTCTGGGGCCAACGTCCTGACTTTC. The chain combines TRBV2 with TRBJ2-6; a possible D gene is TRBD2 (5 bases). Germline V CDR1 and CDR2: SNHLY, FYNNEI. The V gene lost 6 bases and the J gene lost 0 bases, with 18 bases spanning the gap. There are 18 residues in the CDR3.